The present TCR beta chain was sequenced within a study of human thymus T cells. Clones were read by immunoSEQ multiplex PCR, and TCRdb kept only the in-frame ones, dropping some. The sample has roughly 130,000 clones, about 94% seen once. The V segment lost 1 base and the J segment 7 bases; nucleotides outside the gene matches: 15. Germline CDR1 reads SGHTA; CDR2 reads FQGNSA. This CDR3 region has 17 residues. Obtained as resections during corrective heart surgery, the thymus tissue was then studied. Congenital heart defects were the reason for the corrective surgery that the donors, healthy Finnish infants, were having.

The V call is TRBV7-2, the J call TRBJ2-5, with 7 positions matching TRBD2. Sequenced input: thymus tissue. This clonotype originated in a boy under two years old with a congenital heart defect but otherwise immunologically healthy. In DNA form, the CDR3 reads TGTGCCAGCAGCTTAGAGACGGGACTACCCAAGAGGGTGACCCAGTACTTC. Translation gives CASSLETGLPKRVTQYF.